The 21 T cell receptor beta chains below come from one sample, sequenced in a study of blood T cell repertoires in COVID-19. Data came from immunoSEQ multiplex PCR; TCRdb stores just in-frame clones and leaves some out. The sample holds some 340,000 clones, 80% to 85% seen once. The specimen sequenced was PBMCs or T cells enriched from blood (not recorded which). Receptors originate from a woman aged 45 to 65 who had recovered from COVID-19.

The sample holds a few counts of this clone. The chain employs TRBV5-5 and TRBJ1-6, with 7 bases that match TRBD1. The junction had 7 bases not matched to a gene; V was cut back by 0 bases and J by 4 bases. CDR3 length: 17 residues. The germline CDR1 and CDR2 sequences are SGHKS and YYEKEE (reference sequence). The CDR3 is CASSLGRGLSYNSPLHF. The CDR3 region has the DNA TGTGCCAGCAGCTTGGGTAGGGGGCTATCTTATAATTCACCCCTCCACTTT.

A single count supports this clone. The chain uses TRBV7-8 and TRBJ2-7, with 8 bases lining up with TRBD1. This CDR3 spans 15 amino acids. V shed 5 bases and J 2 bases; nucleotides not matched to a gene: 8. Germline CDR1 is SGHVS and CDR2 is FQNEAQ. CDR3 loop: CASSPRDRTTYEQYF. The CDR3 DNA follows: TGTGCCAGCAGCCCCCGGGACAGGACAACCTACGAGCAGTACTTC.

This clone was counted once. The chain has TRBV5-5 and TRBJ1-6, with a tentative D call TRBD1 (6 bases). Trimming left V 0 bases short and J 0 bases short, with 7 bases between. The CDR3 runs 16 residues. The germline V gene encodes CDR1 SGHKS and CDR2 YYEKEE (reference sequence). In nucleotides, the CDR3 is TGTGCCAGCAGCTTGGACAGGGCCTCCTATAATTCACCCCTCCACTTT. This translates into CASSLDRASYNSPLHF.

This chain uses TRBV5-1 with TRBJ1-2; 7 bases fit TRBD1. The CDR3 is 14 residues long. Germline V lookup: CDR1 SGHRS, CDR2 YFSETQ. The trim removed 4 bases at V and 1 base at J, leaving 4 bases unmatched. The CDR3 nucleotides are TGCGCCAGCAGCATGACAGGGAGTAACTATGGCTACACCTTC. It codes for CASSMTGSNYGYTF.

The chain uses TRBV5-6 and TRBJ1-3; D might be TRBD1 (6 bases). The V gene's germline CDR1 is SGHDT and CDR2 YYEEEE. The V and J ends lost 3 bases and 0 bases respectively, with 13 bases between them. The CDR3 has 16 residues. CDR3 sequence: CASSSPGVASGNTIYF. Here the CDR3 DNA reads TGTGCCAGCAGCTCCCCAGGGGTCGCCTCTGGAAACACCATATATTTT. The full variable domain, with the rest looked up from reference TRBV5-6 and TRBJ1-3, is DAGVTQSPTHLIKTRGQQVTLRCSPKSGHDTVSWYQQALGQGPQFIFQYYEEEERQRGNFPDRFSGHQFPNYSSELNVNALLLGDSALYLCASSSPGVASGNTIYFGEGSWLTVV.

The chain has TRBV3-1 (or the pseudogene TRBV3-2) and TRBJ1-6, with D maybe TRBD1 (5 bases). CDR1 and CDR2 (germline): LGHDT, YNNKEL (reference sequence). Trimming left V 3 bases short and J 7 bases short, with 7 bases between. The CDR3 is 13 amino acids. CDR3 loop: CASSQTENSPLHF. The CDR3 nucleotides read TGTGCCAGCAGCCAGACAGAAAATTCACCCCTCCACTTT.

The gene calls are TRBV6-5 and TRBJ1-4; no firm D call. Germline assignment: CDR1 MNHEY and CDR2 SVGAGI. Trimming left V 8 bases short and J 2 bases short, with 12 bases between. The CDR3 contains 14 residues. The CDR3 here is CASVSAGTNEKLFF. The CDR3 nucleotides are TGTGCCAGCGTATCAGCGGGGACTAATGAAAAACTGTTTTTT.

A few counts support this clone. The CDR3 nucleotides are TGTGCCAGCTCACCACCGGAGGGTAGGAATGAAAAACTGTTTTTT. It yields the protein CASSPPEGRNEKLFF. The chain employs TRBV18 and TRBJ1-4; D remains unclear. The germline V gene has CDR1 KGHSH and CDR2 LQKENI. CDR3 length: 15 amino acids. Trimming pared 0 bases from V and 5 bases from J, leaving 10 bases between. Together with reference TRBV18 and TRBJ1-4, the CDR3 gives the full variable domain: NAGVMQNPRHLVRRRGQEARLRCSPMKGHSHVYWYRQLPEEGLKFMVYLQKENIIDESGMPKERFSAEFPKEGPSILRIQQVVRGDSAAYFCASSPPEGRNEKLFFGSGTQLSVL.

Worth noting for this clone: Compared with germline, one end of the junction differs, possibly owing to a read error. The rearrangement joins TRBV7-2 to TRBJ1-3; 7 bases line up with TRBD1. The CDR3 contains 13 residues. The germline gives CDR1 SGHTA, CDR2 FQGNSA. CDR3 in DNA: TGTGCCAGCAGCGAGGGGGCAGTCGACAGGGTGGATTTT. This gives the protein CASSEGAVDRVDF.

The chain uses TRBV14 and TRBJ2-7; 10 bases agree with TRBD1. This CDR3 region has 16 residues. V trimming: 2 bases; J trimming: 8 bases; junction bases outside the gene matches: 12. Germline values: CDR1 SGHDN, CDR2 FVKESK. The CDR3 region is CASSQPKTGTGVKQYF. The DNA for the CDR3 is TGTGCCAGCAGCCAACCCAAAACCGGGACAGGGGTAAAGCAGTACTTC.

The chain combines TRBV6-2 or TRBV6-3 with TRBJ1-2; 7 nucleotides align to TRBD1. CDR1 and CDR2 from the germline V gene are MNHEY and SVGEGT. CDR3 length: 14 amino acids. The trim removed 2 bases at V and 5 bases at J, leaving 5 bases unmatched. The CDR3 protein is CASSYRGPGYGYTF. The DNA of the CDR3 is TGTGCCAGCAGTTACAGGGGGCCGGGGTATGGCTACACCTTC.

This chain connects TRBV19 to TRBJ2-7; D is unclear. This CDR3 spans 13 amino acids. The germline V and J ends were trimmed by 4 bases and 6 bases, with 13 bases remaining between them. Germline CDR1 reads LNHDA; CDR2 reads SQIVND (reference sequence). As DNA, the CDR3 is TGTGCCAGTAGTACCCGGTCTTCCGCCGAGCAGTACTTC. Its protein product is CASSTRSSAEQYF.

This clone was recorded only once. This rearrangement joins TRBV2 to TRBJ2-3; D might be TRBD1 (6 bases). V lost 1 base to trimming and J lost 3 bases, with 11 bases between them. CDR1 and CDR2 (germline): SNHLY, FYNNEI. The CDR3 has 15 amino acids. The DNA for the CDR3 is TGTGCCAGCAGTGAAGACAGGGCGCGTACAGATACGCAGTATTTT. Amino acids: CASSEDRARTDTQYF.

This chain connects TRBV4-3 to TRBJ1-1; D is possibly TRBD1 (6 bases). V lost 0 bases and J lost 4, with 15 bases in between. The CDR3 has 16 residues. Germline V gene lookup returns CDR1 LGHNA and CDR2 YSLEER. CDR3 sequence (DNA): TGCGCCAGCAGCCAAGATGCCAAGGGGGTTTTCACTGAAGCTTTCTTT. Translated, it gives CASSQDAKGVFTEAFF.

This clone was detected once. The chain recombines TRBV5-1 with TRBJ1-6; D possibly corresponds to TRBD1 (6 bases). The germline CDR1 and CDR2 sequences are SGHRS and YFSETQ. Trimming pared 5 bases from V and 5 bases from J, leaving 11 bases between. The CDR3 is 14 residues long. Written as DNA, the CDR3 is TGCGCCAGCAGTTCCGGACAGAATAATTCACCCCTCCACTTT. Protein product: CASSSGQNNSPLHF.

There are a few counts of this clone. The V and J genes are TRBV14 and TRBJ2-1; no firm D call. CDR1 and CDR2 from the germline V gene are SGHDN and FVKESK. The CDR3 contains 14 residues. V gave up 5 bases and J gave up 2 bases, with 10 bases separating them. In DNA form, the CDR3 reads TGTGCCAGCAGCGTTGGAGTTCCCTACAATGAGCAGTTCTTC. Protein sequence: CASSVGVPYNEQFF. Drawing the rest from reference TRBV14 and TRBJ2-1, the complete variable domain is EAGVTQFPSHSVIEKGQTVTLRCDPISGHDNLYWYRRVMGKEIKFLLHFVKESKQDESGMPNNRFLAERTGGTYSTLKVQPAELEDSGVYFCASSVGVPYNEQFFGPGTRLTVL.

This chain links TRBV5-4 with TRBJ1-3, with 8 nucleotides matching TRBD1. In germline, CDR1 is SGHNT, CDR2 YYREEE (reference sequence). There are 16 residues in the CDR3. Losses at the gene ends were 4 bases for V and 0 bases for J; bases not matched to a gene: 6. CDR3 DNA: TGTGCCAGCAGCCAGGGGGCCAGCCACTCTGGAAACACCATATATTTT. It translates to CASSQGASHSGNTIYF.

The J gene is TRBJ1-5, the V gene TRBV7-2; D is uncertain. Trimming took off 6 bases at V and 3 bases at J, with 15 bases between the two ends. CDR1 is SGHTA and CDR2 is FQGNSA in the germline V gene. The length of the CDR3 is 15 residues. This CDR3 is CASSSDGIFNQPQHF. CDR3 DNA: TGTGCCAGCAGTTCTGACGGGATTTTCAATCAGCCCCAGCATTTT. The whole variable domain, filled in from reference TRBV7-2 and TRBJ1-5, reads GAGVSQSPSNKVTEKGKDVELRCDPISGHTALYWYRQSLGQGLEFLIYFQGNSAPDKSGLPSDRFSAERTGGSVSTLTIQRTQQEDSAVYLCASSSDGIFNQPQHFGDGTRLSIL.

V usage is TRBV19 and J usage is TRBJ1-1, with D possibly matching TRBD1 (5 bases). V gave up 1 base and J gave up 10 bases, with 19 bases separating them. The CDR3 covers 15 residues. Per germline, CDR1 LNHDA and CDR2 SQIVND (reference sequence). CDR3 in DNA: TGTGCCAGTAGTATAGCCCCCGGGGGAATCGATGGAGCTTTCTTT. It codes for CASSIAPGGIDGAFF.

This clone was seen a handful of times. The chain is built from TRBV4-3 and TRBJ1-6; perhaps TRBD1 as D (5 bases). The CDR3 consists of 14 residues. The V end was cut by 1 base, the J end by 9 bases, with 10 bases between. Germline CDR1 and CDR2: LGHNA and YSLEER. The CDR3 loop reads CASSQAQGGSPLHF. CDR3 coding DNA: TGCGCCAGCAGCCAAGCCCAGGGAGGTTCACCCCTCCACTTT.

This clone was observed once. The rearrangement uses TRBV18 and TRBJ1-1; 9 bases align to TRBD1. Germline CDR1 is KGHSH and CDR2 is LQKENI. V trimming: 5 bases; J trimming: 5 bases; junction bases outside the gene matches: 9. The CDR3 sequence is 15 residues long. This CDR3 is CASSSGQGSFTEAFF. The DNA for the CDR3 is TGTGCCAGCTCATCCGGACAGGGGTCGTTTACTGAAGCTTTCTTT.